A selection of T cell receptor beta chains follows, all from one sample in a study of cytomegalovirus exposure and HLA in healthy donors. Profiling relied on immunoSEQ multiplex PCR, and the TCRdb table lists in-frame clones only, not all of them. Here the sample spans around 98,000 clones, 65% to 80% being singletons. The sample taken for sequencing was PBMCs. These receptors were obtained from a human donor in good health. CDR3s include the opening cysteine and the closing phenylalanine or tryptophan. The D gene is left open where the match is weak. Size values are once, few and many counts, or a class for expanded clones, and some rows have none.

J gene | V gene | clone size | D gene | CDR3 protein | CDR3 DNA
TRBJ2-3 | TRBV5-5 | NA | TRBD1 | CASTLDGQGTSDTQYF | TGTGCCAGCACCCTTGACGGACAGGGAACTTCGGATACGCAGTATTTT
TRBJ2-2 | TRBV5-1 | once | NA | CASSLDGSGELFF | TGCGCCAGCAGCTTGGATGGCTCCGGGGAGCTGTTTTTT
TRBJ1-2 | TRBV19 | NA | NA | CASSISSLLYGYTF | TGTGCCAGTAGTATATCGTCCCTATTGTATGGCTACACCTTC
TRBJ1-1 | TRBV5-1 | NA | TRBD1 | CASSFAGGSYTEAFF | TGCGCCAGCAGCTTTGCAGGGGGCTCGTACACTGAAGCTTTCTTT
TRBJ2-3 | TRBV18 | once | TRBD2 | CASSPGGDTQYF | TGTGCCAGCTCCCCGGGAGGTGATACGCAGTATTTT
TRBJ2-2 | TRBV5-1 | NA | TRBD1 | CASSTTGGTGELFF | TGCGCCAGCAGCACGACAGGGGGGACCGGGGAGCTGTTTTTT
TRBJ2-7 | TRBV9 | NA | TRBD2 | CASSVGTSGIFYEQYF | TGTGCCAGCAGCGTAGGTACTAGCGGGATTTTCTACGAGCAGTACTTC
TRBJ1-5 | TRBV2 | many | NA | CASRSNEGADQPQHF | TGTGCCAGCAGATCCAACGAGGGAGCCGATCAGCCCCAGCATTTT
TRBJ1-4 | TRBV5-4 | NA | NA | CASSPRGGNEKLFF | TGTGCCAGCAGCCCCCGGGGGGGTAATGAAAAACTGTTTTTT
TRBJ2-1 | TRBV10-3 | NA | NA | CAISEISGNEQFF | TGTGCCATCAGTGAGATTAGCGGCAATGAGCAGTTCTTC
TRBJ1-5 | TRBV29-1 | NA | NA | CSAGHPNQPQHF | TGCAGCGCCGGACACCCCAATCAGCCCCAGCATTTT
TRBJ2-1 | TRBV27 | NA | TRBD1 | CASSPTDREVGFF | TGTGCCAGCAGTCCCACGGACAGGGAGGTAGGGTTCTTC
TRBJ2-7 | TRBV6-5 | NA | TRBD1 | CASRSDRANPYEQYF | TGTGCCAGCAGGTCGGACAGGGCGAACCCCTACGAGCAGTACTTC
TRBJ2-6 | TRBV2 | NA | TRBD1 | CASITPGQGTDLLGRANVLTF | TGTGCCAGCATTACGCCGGGACAGGGGACCGACCTACTCGGTAGGGCCAACGTCCTGACTTTC
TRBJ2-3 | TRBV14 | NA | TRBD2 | CASSQGVRRGWRGMDTQYF | TGTGCCAGCAGCCAAGGAGTGCGTAGGGGCTGGCGGGGGATGGATACGCAGTATTTT
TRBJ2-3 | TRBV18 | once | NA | CASSPFQGTDTQYF | TGTGCCAGCTCACCATTCCAGGGCACAGATACGCAGTATTTT
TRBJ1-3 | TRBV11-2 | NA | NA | CASSQVEAAGNTIYF | TGTGCCAGCAGTCAAGTAGAGGCTGCTGGAAACACCATATATTTT
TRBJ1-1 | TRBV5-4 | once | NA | CASSPRVGRVGPSTEAFF | TGTGCCAGCAGCCCAAGGGTGGGCAGGGTAGGACCCAGCACTGAAGCTTTCTTT
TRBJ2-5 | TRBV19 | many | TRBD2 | CASSQAGYGGTQETQYF | TGTGCCAGTAGTCAAGCGGGCTACGGGGGGACTCAAGAGACCCAGTACTTC
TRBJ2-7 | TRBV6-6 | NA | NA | CASRGPDYEQYF | TGTGCCAGCAGGGGCCCCGATTACGAGCAGTACTTC
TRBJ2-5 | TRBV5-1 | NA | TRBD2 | CASSLPSGGGTYQETQYF | TGCGCCAGCAGCCTACCCAGCGGGGGTGGGACGTACCAAGAGACCCAGTACTTC
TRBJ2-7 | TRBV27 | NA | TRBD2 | CASSLGLGLVSYEQYF | TGTGCCAGCAGTTTAGGGTTGGGACTAGTAAGCTACGAGCAGTACTTC
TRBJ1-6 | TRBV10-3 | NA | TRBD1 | CAISEEGANNSPLHF | TGTGCCATCAGTGAGGAGGGGGCGAATAATTCACCCCTCCACTTT
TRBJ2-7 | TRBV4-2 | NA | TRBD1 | CASSRRTGGFNEQYF | TGTGCCAGCAGCCGCCGGACAGGGGGCTTCAACGAGCAGTACTTC
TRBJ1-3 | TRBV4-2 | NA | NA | CASSQDRQQTGNTIYF | TGTGCCAGCAGCCAAGATCGTCAACAGACTGGAAACACCATATATTTT
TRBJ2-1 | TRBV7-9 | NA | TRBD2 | CASSTGLAGGTYNEQFF | TGTGCCAGCAGCACAGGACTAGCGGGAGGTACCTACAATGAGCAGTTCTTC
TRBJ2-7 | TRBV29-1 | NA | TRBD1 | CSVGDRVNSYEQYF | TGCAGCGTTGGGGACAGGGTAAATTCGTACGAGCAGTACTTC
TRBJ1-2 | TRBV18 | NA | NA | CASTNAARGEYGYTF | TGTGCCAGCACCAACGCCGCCAGGGGAGAATATGGCTACACCTTC
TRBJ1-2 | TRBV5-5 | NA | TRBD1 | CASSFSGGAPGGYTF | TGTGCCAGCAGCTTTTCAGGGGGCGCCCCCGGTGGCTACACCTTC
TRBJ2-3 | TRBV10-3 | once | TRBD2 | CAISESRTSGSVLTDTQYF | TGTGCCATCAGTGAGTCCAGGACTAGCGGGAGCGTCCTCACAGATACGCAGTATTTT
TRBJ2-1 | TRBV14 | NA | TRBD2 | CASKRGGYNEQFF | TGTGCTAGCAAGCGGGGGGGATACAATGAGCAGTTCTTC
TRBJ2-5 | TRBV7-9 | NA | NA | CASSPPGRAGDGTQYF | TGTGCCAGCAGCCCCCCCGGGAGAGCGGGTGACGGGACCCAGTACTTC
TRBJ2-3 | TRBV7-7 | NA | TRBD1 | CASSSDRVTDTQYF | TGTGCCAGCAGCTCGGACAGGGTCACAGATACGCAGTATTTT
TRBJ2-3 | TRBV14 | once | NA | CASSQGRGLLTQYF | TGTGCCAGCAGCCAAGGCAGGGGATTACTTACGCAGTATTTT
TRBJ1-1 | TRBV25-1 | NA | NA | CASISGGWNTEAFF | TGTGCCAGCATCTCTGGAGGATGGAACACTGAAGCTTTCTTT
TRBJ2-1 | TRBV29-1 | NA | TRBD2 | CSVELAGGSSYNEQFF | TGCAGCGTTGAACTAGCGGGAGGGAGCTCCTACAATGAGCAGTTCTTC
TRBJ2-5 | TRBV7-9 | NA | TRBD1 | CASSLKAGTGDQETQYF | TGTGCCAGCAGCTTAAAGGCCGGGACAGGAGACCAAGAGACCCAGTACTTC
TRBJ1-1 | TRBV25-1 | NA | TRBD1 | CASSEWDRETTEAFF | TGTGCCAGCAGTGAATGGGACAGAGAGACCACTGAAGCTTTCTTT
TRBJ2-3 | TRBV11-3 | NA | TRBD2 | CASSLRGTSGSTDTQYF | TGTGCCAGCAGCCTTAGGGGGACTAGCGGAAGCACAGATACGCAGTATTTT
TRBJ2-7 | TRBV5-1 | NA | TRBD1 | CASSTGQVGDEQYF | TGCGCCAGCAGCACGGGACAGGTGGGCGACGAGCAGTACTTC